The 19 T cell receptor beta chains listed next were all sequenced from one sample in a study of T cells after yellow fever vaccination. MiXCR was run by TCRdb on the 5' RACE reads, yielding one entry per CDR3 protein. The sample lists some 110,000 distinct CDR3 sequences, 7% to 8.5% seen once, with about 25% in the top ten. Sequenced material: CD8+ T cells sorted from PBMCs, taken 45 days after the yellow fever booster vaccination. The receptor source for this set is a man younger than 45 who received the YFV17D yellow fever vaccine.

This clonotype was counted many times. CDR3: CASSLLPGANVLTF. CDR3 DNA: TGTGCCAGCAGTTTACTCCCTGGGGCCAACGTCCTGACTTTC. The chain links TRBV27 to TRBJ2-6, with unresolved D. With 2 bases removed from V and 2 bases from J, the gap between germline ends came to 4 bases. In germline, CDR1 is MNHEY, CDR2 SMNVEV (reference sequence). This CDR3 spans 14 amino acids.

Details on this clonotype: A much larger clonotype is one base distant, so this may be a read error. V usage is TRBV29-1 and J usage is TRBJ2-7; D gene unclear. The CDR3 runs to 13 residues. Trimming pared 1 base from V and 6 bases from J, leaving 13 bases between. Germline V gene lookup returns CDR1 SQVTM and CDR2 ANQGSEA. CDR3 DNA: TGCAGCGTTGAAGCCGCGGAAGATGGCGAGCAGTACTTC. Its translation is CSVEAAEDGEQYF.

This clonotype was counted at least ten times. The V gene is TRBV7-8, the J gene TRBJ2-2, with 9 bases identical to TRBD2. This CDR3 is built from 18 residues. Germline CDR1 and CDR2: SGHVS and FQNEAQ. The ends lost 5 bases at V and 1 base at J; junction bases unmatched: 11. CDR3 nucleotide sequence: TGTGCCAGCAGCCCGCCAGCTAGCGGGATCCTGAACACCGGGGAGCTGTTTTTT. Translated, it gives CASSPPASGILNTGELFF.

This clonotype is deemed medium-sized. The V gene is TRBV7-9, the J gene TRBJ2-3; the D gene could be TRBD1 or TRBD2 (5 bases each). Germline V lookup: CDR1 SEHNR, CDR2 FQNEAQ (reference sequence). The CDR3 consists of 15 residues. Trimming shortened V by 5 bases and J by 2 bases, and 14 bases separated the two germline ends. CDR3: CASSPRDGPTDTQYF. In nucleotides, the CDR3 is TGTGCCAGCAGCCCCCGGGACGGACCCACAGATACGCAGTATTTT.

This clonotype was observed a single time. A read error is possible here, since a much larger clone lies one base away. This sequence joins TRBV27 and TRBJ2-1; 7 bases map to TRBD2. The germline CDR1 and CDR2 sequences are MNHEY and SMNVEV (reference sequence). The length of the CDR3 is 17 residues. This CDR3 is CSSSLYGTSVLESEQFF. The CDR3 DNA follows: TGTTCCAGCAGTTTATATGGCACTAGCGTGCTAGAATCAGAGCAGTTCTTC.

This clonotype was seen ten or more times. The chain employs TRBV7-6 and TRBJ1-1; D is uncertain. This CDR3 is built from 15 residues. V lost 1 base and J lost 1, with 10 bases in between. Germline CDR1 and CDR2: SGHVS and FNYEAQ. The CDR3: CASSLGPPENTEAFF. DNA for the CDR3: TGTGCCAGCAGCTTAGGGCCGCCGGAGAACACTGAAGCTTTCTTT.

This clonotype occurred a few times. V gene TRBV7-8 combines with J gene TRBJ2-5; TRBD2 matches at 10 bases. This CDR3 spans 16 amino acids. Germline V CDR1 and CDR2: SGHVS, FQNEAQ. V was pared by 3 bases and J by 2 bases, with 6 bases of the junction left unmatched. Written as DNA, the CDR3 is TGTGCCAGCAGCTTCCCGACTAGCGGGCAGCAAGAGACCCAGTACTTC. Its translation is CASSFPTSGQQETQYF.

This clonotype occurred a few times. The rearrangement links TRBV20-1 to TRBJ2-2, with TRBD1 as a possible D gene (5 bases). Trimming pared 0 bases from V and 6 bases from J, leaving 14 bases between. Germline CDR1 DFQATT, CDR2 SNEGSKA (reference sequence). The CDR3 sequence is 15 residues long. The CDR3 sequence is CSARDTVGHAGELFF. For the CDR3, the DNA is TGCAGTGCTAGAGACACGGTGGGGCACGCCGGGGAGCTGTTTTTT.

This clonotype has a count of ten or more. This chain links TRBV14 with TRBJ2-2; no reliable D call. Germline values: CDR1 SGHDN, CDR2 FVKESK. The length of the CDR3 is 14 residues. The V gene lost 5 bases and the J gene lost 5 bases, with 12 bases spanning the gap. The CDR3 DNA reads TGTGCCAGCAGCGGAGCCCAGTTGACCGGGGAGCTGTTTTTT. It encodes CASSGAQLTGELFF.

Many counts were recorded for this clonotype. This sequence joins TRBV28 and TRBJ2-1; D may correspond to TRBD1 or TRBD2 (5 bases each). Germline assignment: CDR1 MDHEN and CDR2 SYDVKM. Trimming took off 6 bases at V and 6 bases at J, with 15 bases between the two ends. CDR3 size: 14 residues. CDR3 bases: TGTGCCAGCAGGGCCCCGGGACCTTCCAATGAGCAGTTCTTC. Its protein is CASRAPGPSNEQFF.

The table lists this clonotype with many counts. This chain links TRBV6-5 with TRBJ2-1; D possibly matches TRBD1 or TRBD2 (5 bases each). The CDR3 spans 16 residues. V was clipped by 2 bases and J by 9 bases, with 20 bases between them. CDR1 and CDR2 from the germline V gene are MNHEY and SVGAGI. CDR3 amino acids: CASSYGMAGTNTEQFF. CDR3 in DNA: TGTGCCAGCAGTTACGGTATGGCAGGGACGAACACTGAGCAGTTCTTC.

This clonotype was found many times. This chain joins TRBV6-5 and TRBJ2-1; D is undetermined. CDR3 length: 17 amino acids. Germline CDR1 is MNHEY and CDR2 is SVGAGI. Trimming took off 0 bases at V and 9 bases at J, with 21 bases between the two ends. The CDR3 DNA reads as TGTGCCAGCAGTTACTCGAAGTCCCCACAAAAGATGGGTGAGCAGTTCTTC. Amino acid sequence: CASSYSKSPQKMGEQFF.

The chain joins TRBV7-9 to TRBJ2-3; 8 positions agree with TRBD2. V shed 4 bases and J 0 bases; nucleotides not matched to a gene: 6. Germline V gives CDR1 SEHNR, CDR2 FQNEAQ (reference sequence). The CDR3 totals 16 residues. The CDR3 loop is CASSYGLAPSTDTQYF. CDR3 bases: TGTGCCAGCAGCTACGGACTAGCTCCGAGCACAGATACGCAGTATTTT.

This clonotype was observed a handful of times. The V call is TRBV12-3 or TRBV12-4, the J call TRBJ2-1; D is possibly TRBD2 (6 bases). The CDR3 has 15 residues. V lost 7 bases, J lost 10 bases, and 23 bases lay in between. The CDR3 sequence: CASNNRMGGLSEQFF. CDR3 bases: TGTGCCAGCAATAACAGGATGGGAGGCCTTAGCGAGCAGTTCTTC.

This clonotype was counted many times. DNA of the CDR3: TGCGCCAGCAGCTCCGGTCCCAACACCGGGGAGCTGTTTTTT. As protein: CASSSGPNTGELFF. This chain links TRBV4-3 with TRBJ2-2; no clear D. The length of the CDR3 is 14 residues. Germline V gives CDR1 LGHNA, CDR2 YSLEER. Trimming took 5 bases from V and 2 from J, leaving 9 bases between them.

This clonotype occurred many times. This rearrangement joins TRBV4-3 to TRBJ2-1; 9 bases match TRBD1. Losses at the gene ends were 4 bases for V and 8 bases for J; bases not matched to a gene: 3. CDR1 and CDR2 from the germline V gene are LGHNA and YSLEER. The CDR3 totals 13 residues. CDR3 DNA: TGCGCCAGCAGCCCCGGGACAGGGTATGAGCAGTTCTTC. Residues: CASSPGTGYEQFF.

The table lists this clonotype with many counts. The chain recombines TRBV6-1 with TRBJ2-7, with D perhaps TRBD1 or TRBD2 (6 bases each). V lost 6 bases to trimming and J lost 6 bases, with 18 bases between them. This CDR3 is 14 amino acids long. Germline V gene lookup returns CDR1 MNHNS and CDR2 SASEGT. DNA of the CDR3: TGTGCCAGCAGCCCTACAGAGGGGGGCAGCGAGCAGTACTTC. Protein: CASSPTEGGSEQYF.

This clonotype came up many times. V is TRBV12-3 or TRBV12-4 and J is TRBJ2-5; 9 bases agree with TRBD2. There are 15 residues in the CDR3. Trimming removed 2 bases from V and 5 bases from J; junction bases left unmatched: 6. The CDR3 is CASSLLAGVVETQYF. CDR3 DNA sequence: TGTGCCAGCAGTTTATTAGCGGGAGTTGTGGAGACCCAGTACTTC.

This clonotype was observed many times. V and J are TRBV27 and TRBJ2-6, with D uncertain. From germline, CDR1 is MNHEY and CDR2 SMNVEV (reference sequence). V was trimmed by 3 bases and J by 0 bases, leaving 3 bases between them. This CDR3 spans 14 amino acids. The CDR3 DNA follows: TGTGCCAGCAGTTTTATCTCTGGGGCCAACGTCCTGACTTTC. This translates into CASSFISGANVLTF.